Listed here are 12 T cell receptor beta chains from one sample, sequenced in a study of CD8 T cells in Susac syndrome. Reverse transcription of roughly 0.5 to 1 ug RNA was carried out with random hexamers. TCRdb independently ran MiXCR on the immunoSEQ multiplex PCR reads; one entry per CDR3 protein. The sample lists tens of thousands of distinct CDR3 sequences; 94% were seen once. Sequenced sample: CD8+ T cells from PBMCs. The receptors here all came from a human donor in good health.

The chain uses TRBV2 and TRBJ1-2, with D possibly being TRBD1 (5 bases). This CDR3 is built from 13 residues. V was trimmed by 11 bases and J by 3 bases, leaving 16 bases between them. Germline CDR1 SNHLY, CDR2 FYNNEI. This CDR3 reads CAQNVGGYYGYTF. CDR3 in DNA: TGTGCCCAAAACGTTGGGGGATACTATGGCTACACCTTC.

The rearrangement links TRBV4-3 to TRBJ2-5; TRBD2 agrees at 9 bases. CDR1 and CDR2 (germline): LGHNA, YSLEER. This CDR3 region has 15 residues. V shed 1 base and J 7 bases; nucleotides not matched to a gene: 7. CDR3 loop: CASSQVAGGLRTQYF. The CDR3 DNA follows: TGCGCCAGCAGCCAAGTTGCGGGGGGGCTTAGGACCCAGTACTTC.

The chain uses TRBV13 and TRBJ1-5; 10 bases line up with TRBD1. The V segment lost 5 bases and the J segment 7 bases; nucleotides outside the gene matches: 8. CDR3 size: 15 residues. Germline assignment: CDR1 PRHDT and CDR2 FYEKMQ (reference sequence). The CDR3 sequence is CASSARQGALQPQHF. The CDR3 DNA follows: TGTGCCAGCAGCGCCAGACAGGGGGCCTTACAGCCCCAGCATTTT.

The J gene is TRBJ1-1, the V gene TRBV5-6; TRBD1 might be the D (5 bases). This CDR3 is 13 amino acids long. Trimming pared 4 bases from V and 8 bases from J, leaving 15 bases between. The germline V gene has CDR1 SGHDT and CDR2 YYEEEE. CDR3 residues: CASSQGHFLEAFF. CDR3 bases: TGTGCCAGCAGCCAAGGACACTTTCTAGAAGCTTTCTTT. Together with reference TRBV5-6 and TRBJ1-1, the CDR3 gives the full variable domain: DAGVTQSPTHLIKTRGQQVTLRCSPKSGHDTVSWYQQALGQGPQFIFQYYEEEERQRGNFPDRFSGHQFPNYSSELNVNALLLGDSALYLCASSQGHFLEAFFGQGTRLTVV.

This chain joins TRBV28 and TRBJ1-5; no clear D. This CDR3 comprises 15 residues. V was trimmed by 6 bases and J by 4 bases, leaving 16 bases between them. Germline V lookup: CDR1 MDHEN, CDR2 SYDVKM. CDR3 sequence (DNA): TGTGCCAGCAGAGACCTCCGTCTGCGGAATCAGCCCCAGCATTTT. Translation gives CASRDLRLRNQPQHF.

V is TRBV11-2 and J is TRBJ1-2; 9 positions agree with TRBD1. This CDR3 comprises 16 residues. The ends lost 5 bases at V and 0 bases at J; junction bases unmatched: 7. Germline V gene data show CDR1 as SGHAT and CDR2 as FQNNGV. The CDR3 protein is CASSLGTGLANYGYTF. Here the CDR3 DNA reads TGTGCCAGCAGCCTAGGGACAGGGCTAGCTAACTATGGCTACACCTTC.

The sample holds one count of this clonotype. The chain's CDR3 is CSAGEGQGNEQYF. As DNA, the CDR3 is TGCAGTGCTGGTGAGGGACAGGGGAACGAGCAGTACTTC. The gene calls are TRBV20-1 and TRBJ2-7; 10 bases line up with TRBD1. This CDR3 has 13 amino acids. Trimming cost V 5 bases and J 5 bases; bases outside gene matches: 6. CDR1 is DFQATT, CDR2 SNEGSKA, per germline (reference sequence).

The CDR3 reads CATSWAGQGNIQYF. The CDR3 bases are TGTGCCACCAGCTGGGCGGGACAGGGTAACATTCAGTACTTC. This chain joins TRBV15 and TRBJ2-4; 9 bases map to TRBD1. The CDR3 length is 14 residues. In germline, CDR1 is LNHNV, CDR2 YYDKDF (reference sequence). Unmatched junction bases numbered 6, after V lost 5 bases and J lost 7 bases. The whole variable domain, remainder taken from reference TRBV15 and TRBJ2-4, is DAMVIQNPRYQVTQFGKPVTLSCSQTLNHNVMYWYQQKSSQAPKLLFHYYDKDFNNEADTPDNFQSRRPNTSFCFLDIRSPGLGDTAMYLCATSWAGQGNIQYFGAGTRLSVL.

V and J are TRBV4-1 and TRBJ2-3; D gene unclear. The length of the CDR3 is 12 residues. The germline V gene encodes CDR1 MGHRA and CDR2 YSYEKL. The V and J ends lost 0 bases and 6 bases respectively, with 4 bases between them. The CDR3 DNA follows: TGCGCCAGCAGCCAAGAAGTCGATACGCAGTATTTT. Its protein product is CASSQEVDTQYF.

The chain couples TRBV15 to TRBJ2-4; no reliable D call. Trimming shortened V by 1 base and J by 6 bases, and 10 bases separated the two germline ends. The CDR3 is made up of 14 amino acids. Per the germline V gene, CDR1 is LNHNV and CDR2 is YYDKDF (reference sequence). The CDR3 is CATSRVGRGNIQYF. The CDR3, as DNA: TGTGCCACCAGCAGAGTGGGCCGTGGAAACATTCAGTACTTC.

V gene TRBV20-1 combines with J gene TRBJ2-3; 11 bases are shared with TRBD2. Germline CDR1 and CDR2: DFQATT and SNEGSKA (reference sequence). Losses at the gene ends were 3 bases for V and 1 base for J; bases not matched to a gene: 6. This CDR3 comprises 16 residues. The CDR3 DNA follows: TGCAGTGCTAGGATCCTAGCGGGAGGCCGCACAGATACGCAGTATTTT. This encodes CSARILAGGRTDTQYF.

This sequence joins TRBV5-1 and TRBJ1-2, with D possibly TRBD1 on 6 matching bases. Germline CDR1 and CDR2: SGHRS and YFSETQ. Trimming pared 0 bases from V and 4 bases from J, leaving 10 bases between. This CDR3 has 14 amino acids. In nucleotides, the CDR3 is TGCGCCAGCAGCTTGGTAGGGGGATTCTATGGCTACACCTTC. It specifies CASSLVGGFYGYTF.